This entry features one T cell receptor (beta chain) sequence. The specificity of this receptor is unknown. Base qualities are not recorded, but no much larger clone differs from it by a single base. The sample is drawn from a study of PD-1 blockade in classical Hodgkin lymphoma (TCRdb year 2020). Background on the whole study: Nivolumab dosing was 3 mg/kg intravenously every 2 weeks, continuing until either disease progression or unacceptable toxicity. A peripheral blood immune signature of response to PD-1 blockade in classical Hodgkin lymphoma was defined using TCR beta sequencing and CyTOF. The investigation overall reported the following: Diversity was lower in patients who began nivolumab less than 1 year after ASCT, so these patients were left out of later analyses to avoid confounding by immune reconstitution. Only a single clinical trial cohort was studied, and what caused the repertoire differences, possibly disease activity or prior therapy, remained undefined. Trial patients with a complete response had baseline diversity similar to that of newly diagnosed patients, while partial responders and progressors had significantly lower diversity. Baseline TCR diversity was reported to be lower in newly diagnosed patients than in healthy donors and to be lower still in relapsed/refractory patients. A significant rise by C4D1 was seen in CD4+ but not CD8+ TCR diversity (p=0.0027 vs p=0.16), with the rise being most apparent in complete responders (p=0.02).

The sample's time point label, decoded: cycle 2 day 1 (C2D1) of nivolumab. Relapse after autologous stem cell transplantation had occurred in all trial patients, and cohorts A, B and C were distinguished by prior brentuximab vedotin exposure. A total of under 70 patients with relapsed/refractory classical Hodgkin lymphoma made up the trial cohort, and each patient's best overall response was complete response, partial response or progressive disease. In the multi-cohort phase II CheckMate 205 trial, trial patients received single-agent nivolumab. An independent review committee assessed best overall response by applying the 2007 International Working Group response criteria. Trial PBMCs were collected just before the start of nivolumab (C1D1) and during therapy at cycle 2 day 1 and cycle 4 day 1. After peripheral blood was drawn into 8 mL Vacutainer Cell Preparation Tubes, PBMCs were isolated by centrifugation and then cryopreserved.

The Qiagen DNeasy kit was used to extract genomic DNA both from unsorted PBMCs and from the negatively selected CD4+ and CD8+ fractions. TCR beta CDR3 regions were amplified by immunoSEQ multiplex PCR using primers annealing to V and J segments. A synthetic immune receptor repertoire was used to minimize amplification bias, and any remaining bias was removed computationally after sequencing. From the authors' description of their analysis: Custom Python scripts were used to quantify repertoire diversity as the Shannon entropy index. Unsorted, CD4+ and CD8+ repertoires were examined separately, except in combined analyses, for which CD4+ and CD8+ sequences were merged in silico. Clonal expansion was defined as a frequency increase of at least 2-fold after treatment compared with C1D1, and clones undetected at baseline were assigned a pseudocount of 0.5. Singleton clones were defined as clones with 0 or 1 copy at C1D1, and non-singleton clones were defined as clones with 2 or more copies. By matching protein sequences in sorted samples from the same patient, clones expanded in unsorted samples were annotated as CD4+, CD8+ or unknown. Wilcoxon tests were applied to paired samples to test diversity changes from C1D1 to C4D1. Sourced from immuneACCESS, this table was stored by TCRdb with only in-frame sequences that have V and J called. A share of the clones is absent; for the studies checked, an unresolved V gene accounts for under half, and the remainder has no known explanation. That table is the source of V, J and clone size, and D and trimming were worked out from the DNA. The sample table holds 120,000 to 150,000 clones, of which approximately 72% were seen once. The ten largest make up roughly 8.4% of the sample.

V has 4 bases trimmed and J has 2 bases trimmed; junction bases matching no gene number 5. Looking up the germline V gene yields CDR1 SGHTA and CDR2 FQGNSA. From cysteine to phenylalanine, the CDR3 is 15 amino acids long. Left in the record is the CDR3 DNA by itself, 45 bases read in frame from the first base. The sample in question was peripheral blood mononuclear cells (PBMCs), obtained before the second cycle of nivolumab. In this chain, TRBV7-2 is recombined with TRBJ1-2; a stretch of 9 junction bases matches TRBD1. The source of this sequence is a human donor with classical Hodgkin lymphoma. At the DNA level, the sequence is TGTGCCAGCAGCTCCGGACAGGGGCGGAACTATGGCTACACCTTC. It translates as CASSSGQGRNYGYTF.